This TCR beta chain was sequenced during a study of T cell responses to AZD1222 COVID-19 vaccine. Overall study findings and caveats: Repertoire collection took place solely once the T cell response had peaked. At baseline, just 5 or 6 AZD1222 recipients tested seropositive.

Profiling relied on immunoSEQ multiplex PCR, and the TCRdb table lists in-frame clones only, not all of them. The sample lists more than 100,000 clones; around 93% were seen once. This clone was recorded once. No antigen is known for it. Trimming at V came to 8 bases and at J to 5 bases, leaving 7 bases not matched to a gene. CDR3 length: 14 amino acids. Looked up from germline, CDR1 is MDHEN and CDR2 is SYDVKM. This TCR was recovered from an adult who received the AZD1222 COVID-19 vaccine. The input for sequencing was peripheral blood, taken 28 days after the second AZD1222 dose. The V and J genes are TRBV28 and TRBJ2-2, with 8 bases aligning to TRBD1. As DNA, the CDR3 is TGTGCCAGCGATAGACAGGGGCGGACCGGGGAGCTGTTTTTT. The encoded protein is CASDRQGRTGELFF. Supplemented by reference TRBV28 and TRBJ2-2, the full variable domain reads DVKVTQSSRYLVKRTGEKVFLECVQDMDHENMFWYRQDPGLGLRLIYFSYDVKMKEKGDIPEGYSVSREKKERFSLILESASTNQTSMYLCASDRQGRTGELFFGEGSRLTVL.